A selection of T cell receptor beta chains follows, all from one sample in a study of response to subunit inactivated influenza vaccine. TCRdb redid the calling of the RT-PCR reads with MiXCR, one entry per CDR3 protein. This table has about 570,000 distinct CDR3 sequences, about 11% appearing once. These data also featured in a second study, about T cells expressing NK-cell markers.

Source: PBMCs from blood, taken on the day of vaccination. The receptors shown here come from a man aged 45-65 years who received an inactivated influenza vaccine. Both conserved end residues are part of each CDR3. The order of the fields is V gene, D gene, CDR3 length, clone size, J gene, CDR3 protein, CDR3 DNA. D genes are given only for firm matches. Some rows mark clone size as missing; the rest say once, few, many or name a class of expanded clone.

TRBV20-1	TRBD1	15	NA	TRBJ2-7	CSAISGDRGGYEQYF	TGCAGTGCCATCAGTGGGGACAGGGGGGGCTACGAGCAGTACTTC
TRBV10-3	NA	13	NA	TRBJ1-5	CAISRESDQPQHF	TGTGCCATCAGCCGTGAGTCGGACCAGCCCCAGCATTTT
TRBV12-3/TRBV12-4	NA	16	many	TRBJ1-1	CASSFRQGLRLTEAFF	TGTGCCAGCAGTTTCCGTCAAGGTCTGAGGCTCACTGAAGCTTTCTTT
TRBV7-2	NA	19	NA	TRBJ2-3	CASSLAPPTQNWGTDTQYF	TGTGCCAGCAGCTTAGCCCCGCCGACACAAAACTGGGGCACAGATACGCAGTATTTT
TRBV20-1	NA	14	many	TRBJ2-3	CSARRGPSTDTQYF	TGCAGTGCTCGTCGGGGGCCTAGCACAGATACGCAGTATTTT
TRBV20-1	NA	14	NA	TRBJ1-1	CSAIMDRPNTEAFF	TGCAGTGCTATTATGGACAGACCGAACACTGAAGCTTTCTTT
TRBV28	NA	18	NA	TRBJ1-2	CASSTLRPGPAGVYGYTF	TGTGCCAGCAGTACACTGCGGCCGGGACCGGCCGGCGTCTATGGCTACACCTTC
TRBV11-2	NA	14	few	TRBJ2-1	CASSLGRQINEQFF	TGTGCCAGCAGCTTAGGACGACAAATCAATGAGCAGTTCTTC
TRBV10-3	TRBD2	18	NA	TRBJ2-7	CAISEPGLAGDSSYEQYF	TGTGCCATCAGTGAGCCTGGACTAGCGGGGGACAGCTCCTACGAGCAGTACTTC
TRBV9	NA	15	few	TRBJ2-7	CASSVDGSASYEQYF	TGTGCCAGCAGCGTAGACGGGAGCGCCTCGTACGAGCAGTACTTC
TRBV6-2/TRBV6-3	NA	16	few	TRBJ1-2	CASSQSRAPSRNGYTF	TGTGCCAGCAGTCAGTCCCGGGCTCCCTCGCGGAATGGCTACACCTTC
TRBV9	NA	14	few	TRBJ2-3	CASSESGSTDTQYF	TGTGCCAGCAGCGAGAGCGGGAGCACAGATACGCAGTATTTT
TRBV6-1	TRBD1	14	NA	TRBJ1-1	CASLSRGGDTEAFF	TGTGCCAGCCTAAGCAGGGGGGGTGACACTGAAGCTTTCTTT
TRBV12-3/TRBV12-4	TRBD1	15	NA	TRBJ2-7	CASSPDGAGGYEQYF	TGTGCCAGCAGTCCCGATGGAGCAGGGGGTTACGAGCAGTACTTC
TRBV19	TRBD2	15	few	TRBJ2-2	CASRGLAGNTGELFF	TGTGCCAGTAGGGGACTAGCGGGGAACACCGGGGAGCTGTTTTTT
TRBV7-9	NA	13	few	TRBJ2-1	CASSPAAENEQFF	TGTGCCAGCAGCCCTGCTGCGGAGAATGAGCAGTTCTTC
TRBV12-3/TRBV12-4	NA	14	few	TRBJ2-5	CASSPVGGAKTQYF	TGTGCCAGCAGCCCAGTCGGGGGCGCGAAGACCCAGTACTTC
TRBV27	TRBD2	15	NA	TRBJ2-1	CASSKGTSGRNEQFF	TGTGCCAGCAGCAAGGGGACTAGCGGGAGAAATGAGCAGTTCTTC
TRBV20-1	NA	14	few	TRBJ1-1	CSARRHHMNTEAFF	TGCAGTGCTAGAAGGCACCACATGAACACTGAAGCTTTCTTT
TRBV9	TRBD2	15	NA	TRBJ2-7	CASSASSGGTYEQYF	TGTGCCAGCAGCGCTTCTAGCGGGGGAACCTACGAGCAGTACTTC
TRBV5-1	TRBD1	14	NA	TRBJ2-2	CASSRDRVPGELFF	TGCGCCAGCAGCCGGGACAGGGTGCCCGGGGAGCTGTTTTTT
TRBV20-1	TRBD1	14	NA	TRBJ2-2	CSAGQGANTGELFF	TGCAGTGCGGGACAGGGCGCGAACACCGGGGAGCTGTTTTTT
TRBV7-9	TRBD1	14	few	TRBJ2-7	CASSRGTAIYEQYF	TGTGCCAGCAGCCGAGGGACAGCCATCTACGAGCAGTACTTC
TRBV10-2	NA	16	many	TRBJ2-2	CASSGSALQGTGELFF	TGCGCCAGCAGTGGTTCGGCACTCCAAGGAACCGGGGAGCTGTTTTTT
TRBV6-1	NA	15	NA	TRBJ2-5	CASSRDWESQETQYF	TGTGCCAGCAGTCGAGACTGGGAGAGCCAAGAGACCCAGTACTTC
TRBV7-2	NA	15	NA	TRBJ2-2	CASSFPTGGTGELFF	TGTGCCAGCAGCTTCCCGACAGGCGGCACCGGGGAGCTGTTTTTT
TRBV12-3/TRBV12-4	NA	14	few	TRBJ2-1	CASSFGTRNNEQFF	TGTGCCAGCAGTTTTGGAACCCGGAACAATGAGCAGTTCTTC
TRBV11-3	NA	15	NA	TRBJ2-2	CASSLGESNTGELFF	TGTGCCAGCAGCTTGGGAGAGTCGAACACCGGGGAGCTGTTTTTT